This TCR beta chain comes out of a study of identical twins. Template switching, a step in the protocol, added a universal primer site, and cDNA carried unique molecular identifiers. MiXCR was run by TCRdb on the 5' RACE reads, yielding one entry per CDR3 protein. The sample includes roughly 1.6 million distinct CDR3 sequences, around a third seen only once; the top ten take under 0.35%. Points on this clonotype: The target antigen is unknown.

Study conclusions and caveats: Invariant cells of the MAIT and iNKT types might have partly distorted the zero-insertion analyses. Monozygotic twins shared more out-of-frame TCR alpha than recombination models predicted.

The V end lost 0 bases, the J end lost 2 bases, and 8 bases lay between the germline ends. There are 15 residues in the CDR3. Germline CDR1 is LGHNA and CDR2 is YNFKEQ. This receptor was obtained from a newborn girl in good health. J is TRBJ2-1 and V is TRBV4-2; D remains ambiguous. Sequencing input: cord blood. Here the CDR3 DNA reads TGTGCCAGCAGCCAAGACTCTCCCACCTACAATGAGCAGTTCTTC. Translating it yields CASSQDSPTYNEQFF.